This TCR beta chain was retrieved from a study of Graves' ophthalmopathy and Graves' hyperthyroidism. Study-wide points: Most thyroid-expanded clonotypes exceeding 0.001 frequency were also found in blood.

The table lists this clonotype with many counts. The antigen is not known. CDR3 length: 16 amino acids. Germline V gene data show CDR1 as DFQATT and CDR2 as SNEGSKA (reference sequence). After removal of 5 bases from V and 3 bases from J, the junction contained 10 bases not matched to a gene. Ophthalmopathy not arising within 18 months of follow-up defined hyperthyroidism as stable. Approximately 10 ml of fresh blood yielded the PBMCs by density gradient. Researchers took RNA transcripts and amplified TCR beta CDR3 regions from them. Second-round multiplex PCR came after a first-round RT-PCR that employed HTBI primers. TCRdb re-called the multiplex PCR reads through MiXCR, storing one row per CDR3 protein. The data hold 400,000 to 450,000 distinct CDR3 sequences, with 21% observed a single time.

This TCR was recovered from a woman aged 18-30 years with stable Graves' hyperthyroidism. Specimen: peripheral blood. The chain uses TRBV20-1 and TRBJ2-7; 13 bases map to TRBD2. CDR3 DNA: TGCAGTGCTCTGGGACTAGCGGGATTGGGGGGCTACGAGCAGTACTTC. Protein: CSALGLAGLGGYEQYF.